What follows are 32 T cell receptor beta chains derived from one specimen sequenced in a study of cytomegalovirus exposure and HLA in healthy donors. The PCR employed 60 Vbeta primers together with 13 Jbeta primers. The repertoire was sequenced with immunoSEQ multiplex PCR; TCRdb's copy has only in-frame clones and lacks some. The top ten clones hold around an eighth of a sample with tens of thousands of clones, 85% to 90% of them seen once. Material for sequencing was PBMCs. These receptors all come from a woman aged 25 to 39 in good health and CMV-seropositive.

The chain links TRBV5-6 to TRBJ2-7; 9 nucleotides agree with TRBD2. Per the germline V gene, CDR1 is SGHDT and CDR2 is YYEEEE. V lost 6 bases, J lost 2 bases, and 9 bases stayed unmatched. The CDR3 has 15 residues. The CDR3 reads CASNSGGGRAYEQYF. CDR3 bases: TGTGCCAGCAACTCCGGGGGCGGGAGGGCCTACGAGCAGTACTTC.

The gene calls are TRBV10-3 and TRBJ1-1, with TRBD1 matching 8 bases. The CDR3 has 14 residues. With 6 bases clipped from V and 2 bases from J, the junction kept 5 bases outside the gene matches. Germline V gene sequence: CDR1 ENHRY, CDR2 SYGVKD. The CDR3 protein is CAISVDRGNTEAFF. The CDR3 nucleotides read TGTGCCATCAGCGTTGACAGGGGAAACACTGAAGCTTTCTTT.

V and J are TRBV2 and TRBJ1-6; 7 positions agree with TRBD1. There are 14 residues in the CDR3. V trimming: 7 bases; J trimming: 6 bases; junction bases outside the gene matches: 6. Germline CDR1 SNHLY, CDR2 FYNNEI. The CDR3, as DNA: TGTGCCAGCAACCCAAGACAGGGTAATTCACCCCTCCACTTT. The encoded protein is CASNPRQGNSPLHF.

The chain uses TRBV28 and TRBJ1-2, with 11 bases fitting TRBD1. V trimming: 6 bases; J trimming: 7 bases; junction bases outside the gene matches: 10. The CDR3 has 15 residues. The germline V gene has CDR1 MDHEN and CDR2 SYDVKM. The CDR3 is CASSRGQGGDGGYTF. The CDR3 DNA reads TGTGCCAGCAGCCGGGGACAGGGGGGAGACGGTGGCTACACCTTC.

The CDR3 is CASSLDASSYNEQFF. CDR3 coding DNA: TGTGCCAGCAGCTTGGACGCGAGCTCCTACAATGAGCAGTTCTTC. The chain combines TRBV5-4 with TRBJ2-1; D uncertain. The CDR3 contains 15 residues. CDR1 SGHNT and CDR2 YYREEE come from the germline V gene (reference sequence). Trimming removed 0 bases at V and 0 bases at J, with 7 bases between.

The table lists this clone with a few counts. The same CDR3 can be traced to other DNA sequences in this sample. The CDR3, as DNA: TGTGCCAGCAGCGTGACTAGCGGACTATACAATGAGCAGTTCTTC. It codes for CASSVTSGLYNEQFF. The rearrangement links TRBV9 to TRBJ2-1, with TRBD2 identical over 9 bases. V dropped 2 bases and J dropped 4; count of bases not matched to a gene: 4. The germline V gene has CDR1 SGDLS and CDR2 YYNGEE. CDR3 size: 15 residues.

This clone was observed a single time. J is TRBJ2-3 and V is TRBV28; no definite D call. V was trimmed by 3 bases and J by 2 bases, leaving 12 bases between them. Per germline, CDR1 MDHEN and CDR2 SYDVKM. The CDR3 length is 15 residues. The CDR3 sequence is CASSLGRPITDTQYF. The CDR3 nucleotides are TGTGCCAGCAGTTTGGGCAGACCGATCACAGATACGCAGTATTTT.

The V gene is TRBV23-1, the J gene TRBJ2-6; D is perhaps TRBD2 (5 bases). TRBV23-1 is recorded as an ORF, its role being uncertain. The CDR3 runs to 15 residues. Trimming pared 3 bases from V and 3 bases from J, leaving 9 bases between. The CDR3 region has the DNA TGCGCCAGCAGTCAGGACGGGAATGGGGCCAACGTCCTGACTTTC. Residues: CASSQDGNGANVLTF.

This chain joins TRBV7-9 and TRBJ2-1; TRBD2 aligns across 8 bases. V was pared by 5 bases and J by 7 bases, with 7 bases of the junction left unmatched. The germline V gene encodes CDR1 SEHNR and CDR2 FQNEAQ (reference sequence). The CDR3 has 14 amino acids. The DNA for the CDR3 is TGTGCCAGCAGCCCCGGGGGGGGAGGTAATGAGCAGTTCTTC. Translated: CASSPGGGGNEQFF.

In DNA form, the CDR3 reads TGTGCCAGCAGCTTGCTAACCCCCGTGCAGGGGAGCGGTGGCTATGGCTACACCTTC. It translates to CASSLLTPVQGSGGYGYTF. The rearrangement joins TRBV5-4 to TRBJ1-2; a possible D gene is TRBD1 (6 bases). V lost 1 base and J 4 bases, leaving 26 bases between the germline ends. The CDR3 is made up of 19 amino acids. Germline loops: CDR1 SGHNT, CDR2 YYREEE (reference sequence).

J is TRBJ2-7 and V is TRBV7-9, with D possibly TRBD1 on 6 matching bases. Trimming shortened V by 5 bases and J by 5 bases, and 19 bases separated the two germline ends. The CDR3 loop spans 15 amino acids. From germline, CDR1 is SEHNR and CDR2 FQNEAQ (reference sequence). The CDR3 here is CASSGNRVRGDEQYF. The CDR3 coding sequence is TGTGCCAGCAGCGGTAACAGGGTACGAGGGGACGAGCAGTACTTC.

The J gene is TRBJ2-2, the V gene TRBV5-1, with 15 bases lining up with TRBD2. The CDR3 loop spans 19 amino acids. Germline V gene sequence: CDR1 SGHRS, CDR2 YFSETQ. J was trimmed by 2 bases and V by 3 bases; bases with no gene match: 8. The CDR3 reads CASSWTSGRAFGNTGELFF. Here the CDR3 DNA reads TGCGCCAGCAGCTGGACTAGCGGGAGGGCCTTTGGAAACACCGGGGAGCTGTTTTTT.

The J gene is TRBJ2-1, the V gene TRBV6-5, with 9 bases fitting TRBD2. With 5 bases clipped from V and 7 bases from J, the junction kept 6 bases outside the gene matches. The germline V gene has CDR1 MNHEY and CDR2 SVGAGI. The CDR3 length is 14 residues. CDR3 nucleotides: TGTGCCAGCAGTCACCTAGCGGGAAAGAATGAGCAGTTCTTC. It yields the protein CASSHLAGKNEQFF.

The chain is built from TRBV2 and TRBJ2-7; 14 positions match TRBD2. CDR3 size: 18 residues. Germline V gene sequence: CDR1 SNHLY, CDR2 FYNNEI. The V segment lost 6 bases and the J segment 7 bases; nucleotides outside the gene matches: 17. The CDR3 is CASRSDRTSGRTLREQYF. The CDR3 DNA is TGTGCCAGCAGATCGGACAGGACTAGCGGGAGGACCCTGCGAGAGCAGTACTTC.

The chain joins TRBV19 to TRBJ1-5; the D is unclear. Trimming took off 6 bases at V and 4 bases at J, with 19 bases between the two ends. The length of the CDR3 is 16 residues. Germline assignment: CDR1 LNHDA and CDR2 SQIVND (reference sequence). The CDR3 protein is CASSPNLSGWNQPQHF. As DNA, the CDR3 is TGTGCCAGTAGCCCCAACCTCAGTGGCTGGAATCAGCCCCAGCATTTT.

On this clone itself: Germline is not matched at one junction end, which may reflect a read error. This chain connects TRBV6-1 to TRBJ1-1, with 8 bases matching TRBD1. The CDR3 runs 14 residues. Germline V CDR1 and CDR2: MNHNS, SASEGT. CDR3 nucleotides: TGTGCCAGCAGCGAAGGACAGGGAGGCACTGAAGCTTTCTTT. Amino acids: CASSEGQGGTEAFF.

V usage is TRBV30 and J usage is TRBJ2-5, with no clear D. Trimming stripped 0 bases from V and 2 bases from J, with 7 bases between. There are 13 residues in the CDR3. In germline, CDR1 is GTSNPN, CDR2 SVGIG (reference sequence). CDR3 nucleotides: TGTGCCTGGAGTGTCGGCGGTCAAGAGACCCAGTACTTC. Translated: CAWSVGGQETQYF. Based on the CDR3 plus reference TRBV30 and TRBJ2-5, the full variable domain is SQTIHQWPATLVQPVGSPLSLECTVEGTSNPNLYWYRQAAGRGLQLLFYSVGIGQISSEVPQNLSASRPQDRQFILSSKKLLLSDSGFYLCAWSVGGQETQYFGPGTRLLVL.

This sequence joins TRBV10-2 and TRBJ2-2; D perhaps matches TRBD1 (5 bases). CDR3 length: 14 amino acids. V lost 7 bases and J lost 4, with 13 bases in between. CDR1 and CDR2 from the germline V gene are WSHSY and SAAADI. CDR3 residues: CASNNGHATGELFF. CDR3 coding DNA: TGCGCCAGCAATAACGGACACGCCACCGGGGAGCTGTTTTTT.

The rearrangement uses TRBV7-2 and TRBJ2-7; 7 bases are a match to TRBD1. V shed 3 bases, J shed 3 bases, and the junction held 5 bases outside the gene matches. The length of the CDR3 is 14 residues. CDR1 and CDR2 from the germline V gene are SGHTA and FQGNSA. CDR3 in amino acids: CASSFPGQYYEQYF. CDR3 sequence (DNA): TGTGCCAGCAGCTTCCCGGGACAGTACTACGAGCAGTACTTC.

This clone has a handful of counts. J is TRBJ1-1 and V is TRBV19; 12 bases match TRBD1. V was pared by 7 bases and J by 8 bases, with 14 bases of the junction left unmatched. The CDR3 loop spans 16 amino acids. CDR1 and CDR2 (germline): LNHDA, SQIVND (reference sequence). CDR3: CASTSGTGGQKPEAFF. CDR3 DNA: TGTGCCAGTACCTCCGGGACAGGGGGCCAGAAGCCGGAAGCTTTCTTT.

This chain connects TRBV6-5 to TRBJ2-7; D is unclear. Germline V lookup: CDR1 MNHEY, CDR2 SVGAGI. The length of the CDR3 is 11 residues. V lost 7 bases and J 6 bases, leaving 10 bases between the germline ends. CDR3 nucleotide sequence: TGTGCCAGCACCTACGGTCCCGAGCAGTACTTC. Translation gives CASTYGPEQYF.

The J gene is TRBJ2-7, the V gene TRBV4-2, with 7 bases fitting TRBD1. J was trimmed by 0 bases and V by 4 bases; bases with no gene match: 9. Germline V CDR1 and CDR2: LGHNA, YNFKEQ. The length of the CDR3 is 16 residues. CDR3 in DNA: TGTGCCAGCAGCCTCTACCCGGGACAGAACTCCTACGAGCAGTACTTC. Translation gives CASSLYPGQNSYEQYF.

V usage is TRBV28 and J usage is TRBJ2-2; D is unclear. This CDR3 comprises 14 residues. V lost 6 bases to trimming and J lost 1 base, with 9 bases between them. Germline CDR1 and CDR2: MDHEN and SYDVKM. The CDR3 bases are TGTGCCAGCAGCCGTACAAGGAACACCGGGGAGCTGTTTTTT. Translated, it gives CASSRTRNTGELFF.

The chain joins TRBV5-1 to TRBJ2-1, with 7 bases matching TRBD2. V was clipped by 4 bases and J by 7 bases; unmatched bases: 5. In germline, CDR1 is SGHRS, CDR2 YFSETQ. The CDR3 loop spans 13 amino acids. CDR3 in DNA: TGCGCCAGCAGCCGGGACTATAGGAATGAGCAGTTCTTC. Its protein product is CASSRDYRNEQFF.

The CDR3 DNA reads TGTGCCAGCAGTTTTAAAGGGGGCGCGGGAGATACGCAGTATTTT. It encodes CASSFKGGAGDTQYF. The J gene is TRBJ2-3, the V gene TRBV27; 7 bases align to TRBD1. Per germline, CDR1 MNHEY and CDR2 SMNVEV (reference sequence). CDR3 size: 15 residues. Losses at the gene ends were 3 bases for V and 5 bases for J; bases not matched to a gene: 8.

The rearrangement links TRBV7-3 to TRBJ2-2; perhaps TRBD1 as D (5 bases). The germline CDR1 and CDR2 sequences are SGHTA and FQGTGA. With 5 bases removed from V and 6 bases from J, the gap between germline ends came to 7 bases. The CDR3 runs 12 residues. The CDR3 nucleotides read TGTGCCAGCAGCCCACAGGCCGGGGAGCTGTTTTTT. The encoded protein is CASSPQAGELFF.

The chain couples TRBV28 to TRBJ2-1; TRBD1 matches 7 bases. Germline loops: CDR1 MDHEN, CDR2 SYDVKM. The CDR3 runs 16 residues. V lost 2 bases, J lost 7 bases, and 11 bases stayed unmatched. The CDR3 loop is CASSLDPGTVENEQFF. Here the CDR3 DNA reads TGTGCCAGCAGTTTAGACCCCGGGACAGTCGAGAATGAGCAGTTCTTC.

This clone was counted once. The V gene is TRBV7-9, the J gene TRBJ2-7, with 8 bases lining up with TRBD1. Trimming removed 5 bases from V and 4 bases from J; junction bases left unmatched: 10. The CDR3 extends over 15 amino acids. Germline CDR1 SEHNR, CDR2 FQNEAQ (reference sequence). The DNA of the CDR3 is TGTGCCAGCAGCCGTCCCGGGACAGGACTGTACGAGCAGTACTTC. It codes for CASSRPGTGLYEQYF.

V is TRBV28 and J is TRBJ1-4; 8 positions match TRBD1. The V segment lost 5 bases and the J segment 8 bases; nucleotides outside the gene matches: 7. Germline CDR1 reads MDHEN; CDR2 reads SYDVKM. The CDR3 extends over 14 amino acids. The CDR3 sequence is CASSQGQGGEKLFF. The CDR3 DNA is TGTGCCAGCAGTCAAGGACAGGGCGGCGAAAAACTGTTTTTT.

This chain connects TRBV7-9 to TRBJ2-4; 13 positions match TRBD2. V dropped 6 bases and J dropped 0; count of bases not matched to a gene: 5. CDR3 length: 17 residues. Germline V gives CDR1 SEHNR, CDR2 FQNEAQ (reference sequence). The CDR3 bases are TGTGCCAGCAGTTGGACTAGCGGGAGCTTAGCCAAAAACATTCAGTACTTC. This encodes CASSWTSGSLAKNIQYF.

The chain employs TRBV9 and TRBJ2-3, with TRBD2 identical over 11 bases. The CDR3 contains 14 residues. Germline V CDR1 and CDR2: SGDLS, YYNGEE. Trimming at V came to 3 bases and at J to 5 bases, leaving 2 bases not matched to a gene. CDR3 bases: TGTGCCAGCAGCGAGGGACTAGCGGTAGATACGCAGTATTTT. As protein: CASSEGLAVDTQYF.

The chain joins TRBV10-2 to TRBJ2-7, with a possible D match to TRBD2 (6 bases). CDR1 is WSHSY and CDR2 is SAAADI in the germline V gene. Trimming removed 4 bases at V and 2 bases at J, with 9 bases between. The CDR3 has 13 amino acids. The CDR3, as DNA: TGCGCCAGCAGTGGGGGGGAGACCTACGAGCAGTACTTC. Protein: CASSGGETYEQYF.